This entry describes one TCR beta chain. Its antigen specificity is not known. Per-nucleotide qualities are absent, and no much larger clonotype sits a single base away. The entry originates in a study of siplizumab effects on memory and regulatory T cells (dated by TCRdb to the late 2010s). Background on the whole study: The study looked at the effect of siplizumab, an anti-CD2 antibody, on alloreactive T-cell subsets in allogeneic mixed lymphocyte reactions made from human PBMCs.

Libraries were made using the immunoSEQ multiplex PCR assay. Roughly 10^5 TCR templates per sample were assayed on the deep sequencing platform. Genomic DNA extracted from sorted T cells was used for TCRbeta CDR3 sequencing. The study's own analysis went as follows. The R programming language was used for clonal analysis of TCRbeta CDR3 data. Alloreactive CD4+ and CD8+ clones were defined by comparing unstimulated samples with post-reaction CFSE-low samples. Regulatory or non-regulatory origin was assigned to alloreactive CD4+ clones by matching of sequences to sorted unstimulated Treg and non-Treg repertoires. TCRdb limited this immuneACCESS table to in-frame rearrangements with V and J called. A share of clones is missing; checked studies link under half to unresolved V genes, and the rest is unexplained. For V, J and clone size, that table is used; D and trimming come from the DNA. The sample table records some 100,000 clones; 85% to 95% of these occur just once. The top ten hold over 1% of the sample.

Overall study outcomes, separate from this receptor: Sequences below about 10^-5 frequency were poorly captured, so only a minor fraction of alloreactive clones could be mapped to unstimulated subsets. Whether proliferating Tregs from siplizumab cultures actually had suppressive function was not functionally confirmed. The cumulative frequency of alloreactive sequences that could be traced back to unstimulated CD4+ memory T cells was significantly reduced by siplizumab. About 80-96% of proliferating CD4+ or CD8+ clones could not be given a naive or memory phenotype. In reactions with siplizumab, an average of roughly 69% of mappable alloreactive CD4+ clones were Treg-derived, compared with roughly 27% in control reactions. Unstimulated naive T cells appeared more diverse than memory T cells, and naive cells seemed to contribute substantially to the alloresponse.

In the germline V gene (reference sequence), CDR1 corresponds to SEHNR and CDR2 to FQNEAQ. V sheds 1 base and J sheds 2 bases, leaving 4 bases between their ends. Its CDR3 holds 13 amino acids, cysteine through phenylalanine. Just CDR3 DNA is preserved here, 39 bases in frame from base 1. Sorted unstimulated T cells, along with proliferating T cells recovered from mixed lymphocyte reactions, underwent TCRbeta CDR3 sequencing. Fresh whole blood from ten HLA-typed healthy donors was used as the source from which PBMCs were isolated. To map where alloreactive clones came from, unstimulated CD4+ non-regulatory T cells were FACS-sorted.

This receptor was taken from a human donor in good health. Sample: non-Treg CD4+ T cells sorted from blood. Read against the paper, the sample's cell subset or site label means: FACS-sorted unstimulated CD4+ non-regulatory T cells. The V and J genes are TRBV7-9 and TRBJ2-3, with the D gene not clear enough to name. The DNA is TGTGCCAGCAGCTTAGTCACCACAGATACGCAGTATTTT. Translated, it reads CASSLVTTDTQYF.